This TCR beta chain was identified in a study of identical twins. Concerning this clonotype: Its target is unknown.

Study-wide points: Conclusions were drawn cross-sectionally by statistical analysis, without following the same donors. High-abundance cord blood beta clonotypes had fewer insertions; memory repertoires showed none.

CDR3 size: 14 residues. Unique molecular identifiers were present on the cDNA, and a universal primer site came from template switching. TCRdb re-derived calls from the 5' RACE reads in MiXCR, one entry per CDR3 protein. The sample holds approximately 470,000 distinct CDR3 sequences, 13% to 15% seen once. The sample was also linked to a second study, of yellow fever vaccine responses in identical twins.

The specimen sequenced was CD4+ T cells sorted from blood. The chain has TRBV21-1 and TRBJ2-3. TRBV21-1 is described as a pseudogene. The sequence derives from a woman under 30 in good health. Written as DNA, the CDR3 is TGTGCCAGCTTCCCATCTGCTAGCACAGATACGCAGTATTTT. This gives the protein CASFPSASTDTQYF.